This T cell receptor (beta chain) derives from a study of lung T cells in sarcoidosis with Löfgren's syndrome. The germline V and J ends were trimmed by 0 bases and 2 bases, with 7 bases remaining between them. Germline V lookup: CDR1 MGHRA, CDR2 YSYEKL. The CDR3 sequence is 14 residues long. TCRdb redid the calling of the reads with MiXCR, one entry per CDR3 protein. The data contain 60,000 or so distinct CDR3 sequences, approximately 22% of them singletons. This sequence was found in a human donor with sarcoidosis (Löfgren's syndrome or another form), or a control subject (not recorded which). The sequenced sample was CD4+ T cells from PBMCs. The genes are TRBV4-1 and TRBJ1-2; D call uncertain. CDR3 nucleotide sequence: TGCGCCAGCAGCCAAGATTGGGCAAACTATGGCTACACCTTC. It encodes CASSQDWANYGYTF.